This TCR beta chain was sequenced for a study of T cells in Graves' hyperthyroidism and ophthalmopathy. With 0 bases removed from V and 2 bases from J, the gap between germline ends came to 8 bases. In germline, CDR1 is SGHRS, CDR2 YFSETQ. The CDR3 runs 14 residues. Inclusion characteristics of ophthalmopathy patients comprised a Clinical Activity Score of at least 3, a NOSPECS grade of at least 4, and duration under 3 months. Broader study findings: Most thyroid clonotypes expanded above 0.001 appeared in blood too.

RNA transcripts yielded amplified TCR beta CDR3 regions. Initially, a first-round RT-PCR of the TCR CDR3 employed the HTBI primer set. TCRdb reanalysed the multiplex PCR reads using MiXCR and keeps one entry per CDR3 protein. The table records around 530,000 distinct CDR3 sequences, about 15% of them present only once. This clonotype was picked up a small number of times. Its specificity is not known. The TCR sequence derives from a woman aged 18 to 35 with Graves' ophthalmopathy. Source material: blood. This sequence joins TRBV5-1 and TRBJ1-2, with a weak D call TRBD1 (5 bases). The CDR3 here is CASSLGDGNYGYTF. The CDR3 bases are TGCGCCAGCAGCTTGGGGGACGGAAACTATGGCTACACCTTC.